The sequence of this TCR beta chain was determined in a study of T cell responses to AZD1222 COVID-19 vaccine. Study at large: Combined were second doses at about 4 or about 12 weeks. Study observations and caveats: Baseline antibody screening turned up just six or seven seropositive AZD1222 recipients.

With respect to this clone: What it binds is not known.

The V segment lost 3 bases and the J segment 9 bases; nucleotides outside the gene matches: 8. The CDR3 loop spans 16 amino acids. CDR1 is KGHDR, CDR2 SFDVKD, per germline. Assay used: immunoSEQ multiplex PCR; TCRdb lists only in-frame clones, some missing. The top ten hold approximately 2.6% of the sample, which has some 130,000 clones, around 93% seen once. Sequencing was performed on peripheral blood, taken on day 0 of AZD1222 vaccination. This clonotype was obtained from an adult in good health. The V gene is TRBV24-1, the J gene TRBJ2-1; 12 bases fit TRBD2. Written as DNA, the CDR3 is TGTGCCACCAGTGATCCTAGCGGGAGGGCCGTCGGTGAGCAGTTCTTC. Its translation is CATSDPSGRAVGEQFF.